A selection of T cell receptor beta chains follows, all from one sample in a study of response to subunit inactivated influenza vaccine. Each CDR3 protein is one row after TCRdb ran MiXCR on the RT-PCR reads. Of 530,000 or so distinct CDR3 sequences in the sample, approximately 12% were seen once. The sequencing used PBMCs from blood, collected on the day of vaccination. The receptor source for this set is a man between 45 and 60 years old who received an inactivated influenza vaccine. Each CDR3 is given with its conserved first and last residue. A D gene is named only where the DNA matches it firmly. Clone size appears in some rows only: once, few, many, or a class for an expanded clone.

NA	TRBV20-1	14	few	TRBJ2-2	TGCAGTGCTAGGCCCGGGAGTCGACCCGGGGAGCTGTTTTTT	CSARPGSRPGELFF
NA	TRBV12-3/TRBV12-4	13	NA	TRBJ2-7	TGTGCCAGCAGTCCATCAGCGTACCACGAGCAGTACTTC	CASSPSAYHEQYF
NA	TRBV5-1	13	many	TRBJ2-2	TGTGCCAGCAGCTTAGTATACACCGGGGAGCTGTTTTTT	CASSLVYTGELFF
NA	TRBV12-3/TRBV12-4	14	NA	TRBJ1-2	TGTGCCAGCAACCCATCGGGGAATACCTATGGCTACACCTTC	CASNPSGNTYGYTF
NA	TRBV5-6	14	NA	TRBJ2-1	TGTGCCAGCAGCCGGGGCTCGGCACACAATGAGCAGTTCTTC	CASSRGSAHNEQFF
TRBD2	TRBV7-9	16	NA	TRBJ2-5	TGTGCCAGCAGCTCCCCCCCGGGAGGGTTTCAAGAGACCCAGTACTTC	CASSSPPGGFQETQYF
NA	TRBV7-6	14	NA	TRBJ2-2	TGTGCCAGCAGCGTCGACGCGAACACCGGGGAGCTGTTTTTT	CASSVDANTGELFF
NA	TRBV20-1	15	NA	TRBJ2-3	TGCAGTGCTGCAATGGGCGGGACAGGCACAGATACGCAGTATTTT	CSAAMGGTGTDTQYF
NA	TRBV11-1	14	once	TRBJ1-2	TGTGCCAGCAGCTTAGCGCTGGGGAACTATGGCTACACCTTC	CASSLALGNYGYTF
NA	TRBV5-5	16	NA	TRBJ1-1	TGTGCCAGCAGCTTGAGCGACGCCTCTCTTAAGAGTGAAGCTTTCTTT	CASSLSDASLKSEAFF
NA	TRBV15	13	many	TRBJ2-7	TGTGCCACCAGTAGGACACTCACCTACGAGCAGTACTTC	CATSRTLTYEQYF
NA	TRBV14	13	NA	TRBJ2-7	TGTGCCAGCAGCGAGGACAACTCCTACGAGCAGTACTTC	CASSEDNSYEQYF
NA	TRBV12-3/TRBV12-4	15	many	TRBJ1-3	TGTGCCAGCAGTCGCCTCGGGGTCTCTGGAAACACCATATATTTT	CASSRLGVSGNTIYF
TRBD1	TRBV6-2/TRBV6-3	14	NA	TRBJ1-2	TGTGCCAGCAGAACTCCGGGACAGGGGATCCTGTTCACCTTC	CASRTPGQGILFTF
NA	TRBV7-9	14	many	TRBJ2-2	TGTGCCAGCAGCTTATCGGGGGACGCCGGGGAGCTGTTTTTT	CASSLSGDAGELFF
NA	TRBV4-1	13	many	TRBJ1-1	TGCGCCAGCAGCCAATTTCTAGCCGCTGAAGCTTTCTTT	CASSQFLAAEAFF
NA	TRBV20-1	16	few	TRBJ2-5	TGCAGTGCTAGAAACCTCAGGGGCCCCCTCCAAGAGACCCAGTACTTC	CSARNLRGPLQETQYF
NA	TRBV28	11	few	TRBJ2-1	TGTGCCAGCGACATGGGGGGTGAGCAGTTCTTC	CASDMGGEQFF
NA	TRBV24-1	15	few	TRBJ2-1	TGTGCCACCAGTGATTTGCGGGAGAGTCACAATGAGCAGTTCTTC	CATSDLRESHNEQFF
TRBD1	TRBV18	15	NA	TRBJ2-5	TGTGCCAGCTCACCAAGAACAGGGGGCAAAGAGACCCAGTACTTC	CASSPRTGGKETQYF
NA	TRBV19	13	few	TRBJ1-1	TGTGCCAGTAGTATTGGCCCATACGCCGAAGCTTTCTTT	CASSIGPYAEAFF
TRBD2	TRBV6-1	16	many	TRBJ2-3	TGTGCCAGCCTTCCCCTACTAGCGGGAGTTTCAGATACGCAGTATTTT	CASLPLLAGVSDTQYF
NA	TRBV6-1	15	many	TRBJ1-2	TGTGCCAGCAGTCGATCCCTGACCGATAACTATGGCTACACCTTC	CASSRSLTDNYGYTF
NA	TRBV5-1	16	NA	TRBJ2-5	TGCGCCAGCAGCAGAGAAACAGAGAAGTACCAAGAGACCCAGTACTTC	CASSRETEKYQETQYF
NA	TRBV9	16	few	TRBJ2-3	TGTGCCAGCAGCGTAGGTGGCGGGGGCCGCACAGATACGCAGTATTTT	CASSVGGGGRTDTQYF
NA	TRBV12-3/TRBV12-4	18	many	TRBJ1-1	TGTGCCAGCAGTTTTGGGGCACCCTTGACAGGCCTGAACGCTGAAGCTTTCTTT	CASSFGAPLTGLNAEAFF
NA	TRBV12-3/TRBV12-4	18	many	TRBJ2-7	TGTGCCAGCAGTTTAGGGGGATTCTGGGGCAGATCCTCCTCCGAGCAGTACTTC	CASSLGGFWGRSSSEQYF
TRBD2	TRBV10-3	16	few	TRBJ2-1	TGTGCCATCAGAGACGTCACCGGGACTAGTGTCCATGAGCAGTTCTTC	CAIRDVTGTSVHEQFF
TRBD2	TRBV6-1	15	NA	TRBJ2-5	TGTGCCAGCAGTCCTACTAGCGGGAGTGGGGAGACCCAGTACTTC	CASSPTSGSGETQYF
TRBD1	TRBV7-2	14	NA	TRBJ1-1	TGTGCCAGCAGCCGTGGACAGGTGAACACTGAAGCTTTCTTT	CASSRGQVNTEAFF
TRBD2	TRBV7-2	15	NA	TRBJ2-7	TGTGCCAGCAGCCCCAATCCTAGCGGGATAGCCGAGCAGTACTTC	CASSPNPSGIAEQYF
NA	TRBV3-1	14	few	TRBJ1-2	TGTGCCAGCAGCCAAGGTGTGGGAAGCTCGGGCTACACCTTC	CASSQGVGSSGYTF
NA	TRBV12-3/TRBV12-4	12	few	TRBJ2-5	TGTGCCAGCAGCCTCTCGGCCGGGACGCCCACCTTC	CASSLSAGTPTF